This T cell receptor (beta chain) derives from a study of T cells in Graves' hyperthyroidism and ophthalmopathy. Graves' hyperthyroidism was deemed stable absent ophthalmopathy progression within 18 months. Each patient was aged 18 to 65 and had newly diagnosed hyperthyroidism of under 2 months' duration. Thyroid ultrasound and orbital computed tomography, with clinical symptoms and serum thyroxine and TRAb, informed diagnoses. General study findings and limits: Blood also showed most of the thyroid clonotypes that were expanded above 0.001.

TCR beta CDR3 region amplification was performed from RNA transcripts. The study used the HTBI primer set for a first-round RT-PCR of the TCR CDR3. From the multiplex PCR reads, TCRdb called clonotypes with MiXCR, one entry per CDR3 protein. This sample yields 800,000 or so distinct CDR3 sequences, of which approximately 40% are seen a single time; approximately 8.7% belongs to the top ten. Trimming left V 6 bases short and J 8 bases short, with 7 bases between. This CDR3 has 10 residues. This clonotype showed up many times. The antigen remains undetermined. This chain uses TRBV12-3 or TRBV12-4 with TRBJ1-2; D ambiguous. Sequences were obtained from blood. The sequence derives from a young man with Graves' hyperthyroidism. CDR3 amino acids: CASRGGGYTF. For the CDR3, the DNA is TGTGCCAGCAGGGGAGGAGGCTACACCTTC.